Below, 7 T cell receptor beta chains from the same sample are listed, as sequenced in a study of patients and donors after allogeneic stem cell transplantation. TCRdb itself ran the RT-PCR reads through MiXCR, one entry per CDR3 protein. The data show fewer than 500,000 distinct CDR3 sequences, about a sixth seen once. The sample taken for sequencing was blood, either unsorted or a sorted T cell fraction (not recorded which). The receptors stem from a human donor who was either an allogeneic HSCT recipient or a stem cell or donor lymphocyte infusion donor (not recorded which). It is not recorded whose cells these are; they may come from a transplant donor.

Only a few counts were recorded for this clonotype. The CDR3: CASSLVGGDNQPQHF. CDR3 DNA: TGCGCCAGCAGCTTGGTCGGAGGGGACAATCAGCCCCAGCATTTT. The chain carries TRBV5-1 and TRBJ1-5; TRBD1 is a possible D gene (5 bases). The germline CDR1 and CDR2 sequences are SGHRS and YFSETQ. The CDR3 runs to 15 residues. Trimming left V 0 bases short and J 3 bases short, with 10 bases between. The full variable domain, with the rest looked up from reference TRBV5-1 and TRBJ1-5, is KAGVTQTPRYLIKTRGQQVTLSCSPISGHRSVSWYQQTPGQGLQFLFEYFSETQRNKGNFPGRFSGRQFSNSRSEMNVSTLELGDSALYLCASSLVGGDNQPQHFGDGTRLSIL.

This clonotype was counted ten times or more. J is TRBJ2-1 and V is TRBV12-3 or TRBV12-4; D is unresolved. CDR3 length: 15 amino acids. V lost 5 bases and J 1 base, leaving 12 bases between the germline ends. The CDR3 coding sequence is TGTGCCAGCAGTCTCAGGACGGATTCCTACAATGAGCAGTTCTTC. Protein sequence: CASSLRTDSYNEQFF.

This clonotype has only a few counts. CDR3 nucleotides: TGTGCCATCTCCCCGGCAGATACGCAGTATTTT. Protein product: CAISPADTQYF. V gene TRBV10-3 combines with J gene TRBJ2-3; D gene ambiguous. Germline CDR1 is ENHRY and CDR2 is SYGVKD. Between the trimmed V and J ends, which lost 8 bases and 4 bases, there was a span of 7 bases. This CDR3 contains 11 residues.

This clonotype was seen at least ten times. The chain has TRBV4-1 and TRBJ2-4, with D hard to call. The V end lost 1 base, the J end lost 8 bases, and 9 bases lay between the germline ends. Germline CDR1 reads MGHRA; CDR2 reads YSYEKL. The CDR3 covers 13 residues. CDR3 region: CASSQGHSDIQYF. For the CDR3, the DNA is TGCGCCAGCAGCCAAGGACATAGTGACATTCAGTACTTC.

This clonotype was detected only a few times. The chain carries TRBV28 and TRBJ2-7, with D possibly being TRBD1 (6 bases). The germline V gene has CDR1 MDHEN and CDR2 SYDVKM. V dropped 7 bases and J dropped 7 bases, with 20 bases sitting between them. The CDR3 contains 14 residues. CDR3 residues: CASTPGQLGWEQYF. Here the CDR3 DNA reads TGTGCCAGCACCCCCGGACAGTTAGGGTGGGAGCAGTACTTC.

This clonotype was recorded at least ten times. V and J are TRBV29-1 and TRBJ2-5; D call uncertain. Trimming removed 4 bases from V and 5 bases from J, with 11 bases in between. This CDR3 has 12 residues. Germline loops: CDR1 SQVTM, CDR2 ANQGSEA. The CDR3 sequence: CSVVLGGETQYF. The CDR3, as DNA: TGCAGCGTTGTCCTGGGTGGCGAGACCCAGTACTTC. Variable domain in full (rest from reference TRBV29-1 and TRBJ2-5): SAVISQKPSRDICQRGTSLTIQCQVDSQVTMMFWYRQQPGQSLTLIATANQGSEATYESGFVIDKFPISRPNLTFSTLTVSNMSPEDSSIYLCSVVLGGETQYFGPGTRLLVL.

The chain uses TRBV20-1 and TRBJ2-7; possibly TRBD2 for D (6 bases). Trimming left V 7 bases short and J 6 bases short, with 13 bases between. Germline V gives CDR1 DFQATT, CDR2 SNEGSKA (reference sequence). This CDR3 is built from 11 residues. The CDR3 DNA reads as TGCAGTGGAGGGAGGATGGGCGAGCAGTACTTC. This encodes CSGGRMGEQYF.